These 10 T cell receptor beta chains were sequenced from one sample in a study of regulatory T cells in long-lasting Graves disease. Time point given: persistent/refractory GD, antithyroid drugs over 5 years with positive TRAb. Construction of the TCR library relied on RNA isolated from PBMCs. Arm-PCR with iRepertoire HTBI primers amplified the CDR3 regions for these TCR beta libraries. TCRdb ran MiXCR on the multiplex PCR reads and lists one entry per CDR3 protein. The data show roughly 500,000 distinct CDR3 sequences, about 22% seen once. The sample was peripheral blood mononuclear cells (PBMCs), taken when the disease was refractory, from a patient treated with antithyroid drugs. The origin of the receptors is a female donor with Graves disease.

This clonotype was counted ten times or more. The V call is TRBV3-1, the J call TRBJ1-5, with TRBD1 as a possible D gene (5 bases). This CDR3 comprises 14 residues. Trimming shortened V by 0 bases and J by 7 bases, and 10 bases separated the two germline ends. Germline V gene sequence: CDR1 LGHDT, CDR2 YNNKEL (reference sequence). The chain's CDR3 is CASSQDQRGQPQHF. The CDR3 DNA reads as TGTGCCAGCAGCCAAGATCAGCGGGGGCAGCCCCAGCATTTT.

This clonotype appeared a few times. The gene calls are TRBV29-1 and TRBJ2-7, with 16 bases aligning to TRBD2. J gave up 0 bases and V 6 bases, and 11 bases lay outside the gene matches. Germline V gene data show CDR1 as SQVTM and CDR2 as ANQGSEA. The CDR3 consists of 18 residues. The CDR3 nucleotides read TGCAGCGTACGACAGGTGGGACTAGCGGGAGGGAGCTCCTACGAGCAGTACTTC. Translated, it gives CSVRQVGLAGGSSYEQYF.

This clonotype was seen a single time. The rearrangement joins TRBV4-2 to TRBJ2-5; D might be TRBD1 (6 bases). The CDR3 runs to 19 residues. V was clipped by 0 bases and J by 5 bases, with 25 bases between them. Per germline, CDR1 LGHNA and CDR2 YNFKEQ. The CDR3 DNA is TGTGCCAGCAGCCAAGATCTATCCAGGGGCTTTATTACCCCGGAGACCCAGTACTTC. This translates into CASSQDLSRGFITPETQYF.

This clonotype appeared a few times. This may come from a read error, since a much larger clone is one base off. The chain links TRBV12-3 or TRBV12-4 to TRBJ2-5, with 7 positions matching TRBD2. The CDR3 runs to 15 residues. J lost 4 bases, V lost 5 bases, and 10 bases had no gene match. The CDR3 protein is CASSPSRTGGETQYF. The CDR3, as DNA: TGTGCCAGCAGTCCTTCTAGGACGGGAGGAGAGACCCAGTACTTC.

Ten or more counts support this clonotype. The chain employs TRBV28 and TRBJ1-4; D unclear. This CDR3 spans 14 amino acids. In germline, CDR1 is MDHEN, CDR2 SYDVKM. V lost 5 bases and J 12 bases, leaving 19 bases between the germline ends. The CDR3 protein is CASSPPLGRGELFF. The CDR3 nucleotides are TGTGCCAGCAGTCCCCCTCTAGGGCGTGGGGAACTGTTTTTT.

This clonotype was counted many times. V and J are TRBV6-1 and TRBJ1-1; D not resolved. CDR1 MNHNS and CDR2 SASEGT come from the germline V gene. This CDR3 is built from 12 residues. Trimming cost V 11 bases and J 0 bases, with 10 bases left between them. The CDR3 DNA sequence: TGTGCCGGGCGGGGAATGAACACTGAAGCTTTCTTT. This gives the protein CAGRGMNTEAFF.

This clonotype was picked up a small number of times. The V gene is TRBV20-1, the J gene TRBJ2-7; TRBD2 agrees at 8 bases. V shed 3 bases, J shed 1 base, and the junction held 2 bases outside the gene matches. Germline V gene data show CDR1 as DFQATT and CDR2 as SNEGSKA (reference sequence). CDR3 size: 13 residues. The CDR3 loop reads CSARRGVSYEQYF. In nucleotides, the CDR3 is TGCAGTGCTAGGCGGGGGGTATCCTACGAGCAGTACTTC.

The table lists this clonotype with a few counts. This chain uses TRBV27 with TRBJ1-1, with D unresolved. With 3 bases removed from V and 3 bases from J, the gap between germline ends came to 11 bases. CDR1 MNHEY and CDR2 SMNVEV come from the germline V gene (reference sequence). This CDR3 comprises 14 residues. CDR3 DNA sequence: TGTGCCAGCAGTTTTAATGGAATCGACACTGAAGCTTTCTTT. Translation: CASSFNGIDTEAFF.

A few counts support this clonotype. Written as DNA, the CDR3 is TGTGCCACGGGCGGGGGCACTGAAGCTTTCTTT. It codes for CATGGGTEAFF. This chain connects TRBV25-1 to TRBJ1-1; D is perhaps TRBD1 (5 bases). Germline V gene sequence: CDR1 MGHDK, CDR2 SYGVNS. The CDR3 extends over 11 amino acids. Trimming cost V 10 bases and J 4 bases, with 10 bases left between them. Full variable domain (missing parts from reference TRBV25-1 and TRBJ1-1): EADIYQTPRYLVIGTGKKITLECSQTMGHDKMYWYQQDPGMELHLIHYSYGVNSTEKGDLSSESTVSRIRTEHFPLTLESARPSHTSQYLCATGGGTEAFFGQGTRLTVV.

The table lists this clonotype with many counts. The V call is TRBV28, the J call TRBJ2-7; D might be TRBD1 (5 bases). The CDR3 runs to 14 residues. V was cut by 6 bases and J by 5 bases, with 17 bases left in between. From germline, CDR1 is MDHEN and CDR2 SYDVKM. CDR3 nucleotides: TGTGCCAGCAGGCTGTCAGGGTCTTATGACGAGCAGTACTTC. This codes for CASRLSGSYDEQYF.